This T cell receptor (beta chain) was sequenced for a study of blood T cells in healthy people across ages. The germline CDR1 and CDR2 sequences are MNHEY and SVGAGI. V lost 6 bases, J lost 6 bases, and 14 bases lay in between. This CDR3 contains 14 residues. Overall study results and limits: No conclusive comparison of naive versus antigen-experienced cells was possible with unsorted PBMCs.

As concerns this clonotype: The antigen is unknown.

A second about 6 to 12 cycle PCR used barcoded and J-beta primers. TCRdb used MiXCR to reprocess the 5' RACE reads, holding one entry per CDR3 protein. Among about a million distinct CDR3 sequences listed, 40% to 60% were seen once. The sequenced sample was blood. V gene TRBV6-5 combines with J gene TRBJ2-2, with TRBD1 as a possible D gene (6 bases). The sequence derives from a man younger than 40 in good health. In DNA, the CDR3 is TGTGCCAGCAGACCCCAGGGGCCGGCCGGGGAGCTGTTTTTT. Its translation: CASRPQGPAGELFF.